This TCR beta chain was retrieved from a study of patients and donors after allogeneic stem cell transplantation. TCRdb passed the RT-PCR reads through MiXCR, listing each CDR3 protein once. The sample consists of about 410,000 distinct CDR3 sequences, 15% to 20% of them appearing once. Trimming cost V 1 base and J 2 bases, with 10 bases left between them. This CDR3 is built from 15 residues. Germline CDR1 SGHRS, CDR2 YFSETQ. This clonotype was observed many times. Sequenced input: blood, either unsorted or a sorted T cell fraction (not recorded which). The rearrangement uses TRBV5-1 and TRBJ2-1; tentatively, D is TRBD1 (6 bases). The receptor was derived from a human donor who was either an allogeneic HSCT recipient or a stem cell or donor lymphocyte infusion donor (not recorded which). It is not recorded whose cells these are; they may come from a transplant donor. The chain's CDR3 is CASSLRGITYNEQFF. The DNA for the CDR3 is TGCGCCAGCAGCTTGAGGGGGATCACCTACAATGAGCAGTTCTTC.